The 19 T cell receptor beta chains reported below all come from one sample, sequenced in a study of blood T cell repertoires in COVID-19 (dated by TCRdb to 2020 to 2022). The library was built by means of the immunoSEQ multiplex PCR assay. The source is immuneACCESS, and TCRdb retained only in-frame sequences with V and J called. Part of the clones is not carried over; for the studies checked, unresolved V genes explain less than half of this, and the remainder is unexplained. The sample contains around 68,000 clones, roughly three quarters of them found a single time. Around a tenth of the sample lies in the top ten. The sample was peripheral blood. These TCRs come from a human donor in a cohort sampled during active COVID-19.

V and J are TRBV14 and TRBJ2-5, with 8 bases lining up with TRBD2. From germline, CDR1 is SGHDN and CDR2 FVKESK. The V segment lost 4 bases and the J segment 2 bases; nucleotides outside the gene matches: 21. CDR3 size: 20 residues. The CDR3 sequence is CASSPKEETSGYLSQETQYF. The CDR3 bases are TGTGCCAGCAGCCCAAAGGAGGAAACTAGCGGTTACCTTTCACAAGAGACCCAGTACTTC.

This clone showed up just once. V usage is TRBV28 and J usage is TRBJ1-3; possibly TRBD1 for D (6 bases). Germline CDR1 and CDR2: MDHEN and SYDVKM. Trimming removed 0 bases from V and 1 base from J, with 10 bases in between. This CDR3 spans 16 amino acids. The DNA for the CDR3 is TGTGCCAGCAGTTTATGGACCCAGGGGTCTGGAAACACCATATATTTT. Its protein product is CASSLWTQGSGNTIYF. Full variable domain (outside the CDR3, taken from reference TRBV28 and TRBJ1-3): DVKVTQSSRYLVKRTGEKVFLECVQDMDHENMFWYRQDPGLGLRLIYFSYDVKMKEKGDIPEGYSVSREKKERFSLILESASTNQTSMYLCASSLWTQGSGNTIYFGEGSWLTVV.

The chain employs TRBV27 and TRBJ2-1; tentative D call: TRBD2 (6 bases). The CDR3 totals 15 residues. The ends were cut back, 8 bases at V and 8 bases at J, with 22 bases in the middle. Germline V gene sequence: CDR1 MNHEY, CDR2 SMNVEV (reference sequence). The CDR3 spells CASSLRDVGGHEQFF. CDR3 nucleotides: TGTGCCAGCTCACTCCGAGACGTGGGGGGTCATGAGCAGTTCTTC.

The CDR3 DNA sequence: TGTGCCAGTAGTCGGCGGCCCGGGACAGGGAGCACAGATACGCAGTATTTT. Its protein product is CASSRRPGTGSTDTQYF. The chain has TRBV19 and TRBJ2-3, with 9 bases matching TRBD1. The CDR3 runs 17 residues. CDR1 and CDR2 (germline): LNHDA, SQIVND (reference sequence). The trim removed 5 bases at V and 0 bases at J, leaving 9 bases unmatched.

This clone was detected only a few times. V usage is TRBV7-9 and J usage is TRBJ1-1; no clear D gene. The ends were cut back, 2 bases at V and 5 bases at J, with 12 bases in the middle. CDR1 SEHNR and CDR2 FQNEAQ come from the germline V gene (reference sequence). The CDR3 loop spans 14 amino acids. The DNA for the CDR3 is TGTGCCAGCAGCTTAACTGCAGTGAGGACTGAAGCTTTCTTT. Residues: CASSLTAVRTEAFF.

The J gene is TRBJ1-4, the V gene TRBV28, with TRBD1 matching 7 bases. The CDR3 totals 13 residues. Germline lookup yields CDR1 MDHEN and CDR2 SYDVKM. The V segment lost 6 bases and the J segment 6 bases; nucleotides outside the gene matches: 4. The CDR3 reads CASSRDRDEKLFF. The CDR3 region has the DNA TGTGCCAGCAGCCGAGACAGGGATGAAAAACTGTTTTTT.

This sequence joins TRBV12-3 or TRBV12-4 and TRBJ1-4; D is undetermined. Trimming cost V 10 bases and J 8 bases, with 8 bases left between them. The CDR3 length is 10 residues. CDR3 amino acids: CATRGEKLFF. The CDR3 DNA reads TGTGCCACCCGAGGAGAAAAACTGTTTTTT.

DNA for the CDR3: TGTGCCAGCAGTTTATCTGGGGGGGCGAACTACGAGCAGTACTTC. It translates to CASSLSGGANYEQYF. The chain is built from TRBV28 and TRBJ2-7; D might be TRBD2 (7 bases). Trimming took off 1 base at V and 3 bases at J, with 13 bases between the two ends. Germline V gene data show CDR1 as MDHEN and CDR2 as SYDVKM. The CDR3 totals 15 residues. The full variable domain, with the rest looked up from reference TRBV28 and TRBJ2-7, is DVKVTQSSRYLVKRTGEKVFLECVQDMDHENMFWYRQDPGLGLRLIYFSYDVKMKEKGDIPEGYSVSREKKERFSLILESASTNQTSMYLCASSLSGGANYEQYFGPGTRLTVT.

The gene calls are TRBV19 and TRBJ2-3, with 10 bases identical to TRBD2. The CDR3 has 15 amino acids. CDR1 and CDR2 from the germline V gene are LNHDA and SQIVND (reference sequence). Trimming took 5 bases from V and 3 from J; bases not matched to a gene: 5. The CDR3 sequence: CASSPSGSGTDTQYF. The CDR3 nucleotides are TGTGCCAGTAGTCCTAGCGGGAGTGGAACAGATACGCAGTATTTT.

The chain is built from TRBV4-2 and TRBJ2-1, with 8 bases aligning to TRBD2. The CDR3 totals 17 residues. CDR1 LGHNA and CDR2 YNFKEQ come from the germline V gene. Unmatched junction bases numbered 12, after V lost 5 bases and J lost 3 bases. The CDR3 coding sequence is TGTGCCAGCAGCTGGGAAAGGGGTAGCGGGGTCTACAATGAGCAGTTCTTC. This sequence encodes CASSWERGSGVYNEQFF.

The J gene is TRBJ1-2, the V gene TRBV6-5; no definite D call. The germline V gene encodes CDR1 MNHEY and CDR2 SVGAGI. The CDR3 is made up of 14 amino acids. Trimming stripped 2 bases from V and 0 bases from J, with 7 bases between. CDR3 residues: CASSYERSNYGYTF. CDR3 sequence (DNA): TGTGCCAGCAGTTACGAGAGATCTAACTATGGCTACACCTTC.

J is TRBJ2-1 and V is TRBV11-2; possible D gene TRBD2, 5 bases. V was pared by 6 bases and J by 9 bases, with 15 bases between. The CDR3 length is 13 residues. The germline CDR1 and CDR2 sequences are SGHAT and FQNNGV. The CDR3 here is CASSFAAEAEQFF. Written as DNA, the CDR3 is TGTGCCAGCAGTTTCGCAGCGGAGGCTGAGCAGTTCTTC.

J is TRBJ2-1 and V is TRBV28, with TRBD2 as a possible D gene (6 bases). Germline V gene data show CDR1 as MDHEN and CDR2 as SYDVKM. Trimming left V 6 bases short and J 1 base short, with 13 bases between. This CDR3 contains 15 residues. The CDR3 DNA is TGTGCCAGCAGCCTGGTAGCGGAATCCTACAATGAGCAGTTCTTC. It encodes CASSLVAESYNEQFF.

The gene calls are TRBV14 and TRBJ2-1; maybe TRBD2 (6 bases). Germline CDR1 reads SGHDN; CDR2 reads FVKESK. CDR3 length: 13 amino acids. V lost 1 base and J 12 bases, leaving 13 bases between the germline ends. This chain's CDR3 is CASSQGRLGGQFF. The CDR3 coding sequence is TGTGCCAGCAGCCAAGGGCGGCTCGGGGGGCAGTTCTTC.

The chain is built from TRBV18 and TRBJ2-7; 12 nucleotides line up with TRBD2. From germline, CDR1 is KGHSH and CDR2 LQKENI. CDR3 length: 18 residues. Trimming cost V 5 bases and J 9 bases; bases outside gene matches: 20. CDR3 sequence (DNA): TGTGCCAGCTCATCAACCCAGGGACTAGCGGGTGAAAGTAGGTGGCAGTACTTC. It encodes CASSSTQGLAGESRWQYF.

The chain uses TRBV2 and TRBJ1-1; a possible D gene is TRBD1 (6 bases). V lost 9 bases to trimming and J lost 1 base, with 15 bases between them. The CDR3 runs 14 residues. Germline assignment: CDR1 SNHLY and CDR2 FYNNEI. The CDR3 sequence is CARTGWDGNTEAFF. In nucleotides, the CDR3 is TGTGCCAGGACAGGATGGGATGGGAACACTGAAGCTTTCTTT. Filled out from reference TRBV2 and TRBJ1-1, the complete variable domain reads EPEVTQTPSHQVTQMGQEVILRCVPISNHLYFYWYRQILGQKVEFLVSFYNNEISEKSEIFDDQFSVERPDGSNFTLKIRSTKLEDSAMYFCARTGWDGNTEAFFGQGTRLTVV.

The genes are TRBV7-9 and TRBJ1-3; D remains unclear. CDR3 length: 16 residues. With 5 bases removed from V and 0 bases from J, the gap between germline ends came to 14 bases. Germline-derived CDR1 and CDR2 are SEHNR and FQNEAQ (reference sequence). The CDR3 nucleotides are TGTGCCAGCAGCGCAGCTCAGGCGAGCTCTGGAAACACCATATATTTT. Translation gives CASSAAQASSGNTIYF.

The chain couples TRBV18 to TRBJ2-1; 8 nucleotides match TRBD1. The germline V gene encodes CDR1 KGHSH and CDR2 LQKENI. With V trimmed by 0 bases and J by 6 bases, 4 bases remained unmatched. The CDR3 extends over 15 amino acids. Here the CDR3 reads CASSPPFTGGNEQFF. The CDR3 DNA reads TGTGCCAGCTCACCACCGTTCACAGGGGGCAATGAGCAGTTCTTC.

The chain employs TRBV3-1 (or the pseudogene TRBV3-2) and TRBJ2-1, with D possibly TRBD1 on 5 matching bases. Germline CDR1 is LGHDT and CDR2 is YNNKEL (reference sequence). V was pared by 4 bases and J by 14 bases, with 12 bases between. The CDR3 length is 11 residues. CDR3 amino acids: CASSLEQVKFF. The CDR3 DNA is TGTGCCAGCAGCCTAGAACAGGTTAAGTTCTTC.